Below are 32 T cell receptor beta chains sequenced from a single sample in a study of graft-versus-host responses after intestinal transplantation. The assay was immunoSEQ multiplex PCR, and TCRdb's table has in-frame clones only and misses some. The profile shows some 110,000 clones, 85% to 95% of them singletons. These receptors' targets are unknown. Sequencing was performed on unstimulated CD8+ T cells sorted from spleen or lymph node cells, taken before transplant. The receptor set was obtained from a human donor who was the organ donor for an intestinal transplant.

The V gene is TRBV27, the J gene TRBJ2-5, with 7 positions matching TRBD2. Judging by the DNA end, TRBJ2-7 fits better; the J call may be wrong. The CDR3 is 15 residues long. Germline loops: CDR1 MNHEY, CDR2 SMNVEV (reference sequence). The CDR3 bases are TGTGCCAGCAGTTTCGGAACGGGAGGCACCTACGAGCAGTACTTC. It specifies CASSFGTGGTYEQYF.

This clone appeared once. The CDR3 region is CSGQGAYEQYF. Written as DNA, the CDR3 is TGCAGTGGACAGGGGGCCTACGAGCAGTACTTC. The chain is built from TRBV20-1 and TRBJ2-7; 9 positions match TRBD1. CDR1 is DFQATT and CDR2 is SNEGSKA in the germline V gene (reference sequence). J lost 2 bases, V lost 7 bases, and 0 bases had no gene match. CDR3 length: 11 amino acids.

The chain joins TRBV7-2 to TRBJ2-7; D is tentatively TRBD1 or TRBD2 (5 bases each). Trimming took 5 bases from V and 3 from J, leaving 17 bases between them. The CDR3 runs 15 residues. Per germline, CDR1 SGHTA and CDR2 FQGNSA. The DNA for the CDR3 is TGTGCCAGCAGCCCCTCAGAGGGGACGTTCTACGAGCAGTACTTC. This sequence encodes CASSPSEGTFYEQYF.

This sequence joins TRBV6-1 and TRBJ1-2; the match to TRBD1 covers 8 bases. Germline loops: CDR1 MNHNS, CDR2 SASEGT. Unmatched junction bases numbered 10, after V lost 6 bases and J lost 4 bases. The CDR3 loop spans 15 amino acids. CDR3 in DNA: TGTGCCAGCAGCTACAACCTGGGACAGGTCTATGGCTACACCTTC. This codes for CASSYNLGQVYGYTF.

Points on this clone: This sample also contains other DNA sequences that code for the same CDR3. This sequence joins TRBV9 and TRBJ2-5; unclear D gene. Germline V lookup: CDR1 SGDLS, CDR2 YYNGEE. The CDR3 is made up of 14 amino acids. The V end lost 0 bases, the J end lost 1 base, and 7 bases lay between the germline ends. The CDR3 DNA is TGTGCCAGCAGCGTAGGGGGTAGCCAAGAGACCCAGTACTTC. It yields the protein CASSVGGSQETQYF. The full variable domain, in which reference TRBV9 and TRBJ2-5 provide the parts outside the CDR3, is DSGVTQTPKHLITATGQRVTLRCSPRSGDLSVYWYQQSLDQGLQFLIQYYNGEERAKGNILERFSAQQFPDLHSELNLSSLELGDSALYFCASSVGGSQETQYFGPGTRLLVL.

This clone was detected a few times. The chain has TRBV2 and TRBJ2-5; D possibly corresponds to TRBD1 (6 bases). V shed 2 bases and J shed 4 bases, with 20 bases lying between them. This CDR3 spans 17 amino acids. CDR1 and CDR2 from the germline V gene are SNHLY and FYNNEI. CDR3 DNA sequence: TGTGCCAGCAGTGAAAGAGGGTCGCAGGGGCGCCGAGAGACCCAGTACTTC. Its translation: CASSERGSQGRRETQYF.

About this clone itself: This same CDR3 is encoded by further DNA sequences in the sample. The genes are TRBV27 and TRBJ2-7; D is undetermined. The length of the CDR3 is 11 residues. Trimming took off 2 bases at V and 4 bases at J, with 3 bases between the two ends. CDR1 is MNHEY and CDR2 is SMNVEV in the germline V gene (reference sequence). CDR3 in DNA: TGTGCCAGCAGTTTAGGGTACGAGCAGTACTTC. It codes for CASSLGYEQYF.

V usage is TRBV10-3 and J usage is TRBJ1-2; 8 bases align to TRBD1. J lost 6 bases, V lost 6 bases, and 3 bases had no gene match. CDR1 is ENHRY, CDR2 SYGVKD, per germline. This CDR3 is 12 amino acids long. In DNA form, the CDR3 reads TGTGCCATCAGACAGGGGGGGGATGGCTACACCTTC. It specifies CAIRQGGDGYTF.

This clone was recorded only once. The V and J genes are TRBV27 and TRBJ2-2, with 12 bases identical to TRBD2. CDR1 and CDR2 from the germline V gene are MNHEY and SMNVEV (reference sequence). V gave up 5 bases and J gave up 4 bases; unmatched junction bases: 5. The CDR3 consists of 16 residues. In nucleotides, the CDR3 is TGTGCCAGCAGTCCCCGGACTAGCGGGATCACCGGGGAGCTGTTTTTT. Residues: CASSPRTSGITGELFF.

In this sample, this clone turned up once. The CDR3 coding sequence is TGTGCCACCCGGACTAGCGGGAGACACGAGCAGTACTTC. This encodes CATRTSGRHEQYF. The rearrangement joins TRBV2 to TRBJ2-7; TRBD2 agrees at 13 bases. Germline-derived CDR1 and CDR2 are SNHLY and FYNNEI. V gave up 10 bases and J gave up 5 bases; unmatched junction bases: 5. CDR3 length equals 13 residues.

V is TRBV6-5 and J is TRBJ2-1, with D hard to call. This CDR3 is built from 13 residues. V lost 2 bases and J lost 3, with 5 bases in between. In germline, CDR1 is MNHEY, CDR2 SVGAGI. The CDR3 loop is CASSYRHYNEQFF. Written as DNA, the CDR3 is TGTGCCAGCAGTTACCGCCACTACAATGAGCAGTTCTTC.

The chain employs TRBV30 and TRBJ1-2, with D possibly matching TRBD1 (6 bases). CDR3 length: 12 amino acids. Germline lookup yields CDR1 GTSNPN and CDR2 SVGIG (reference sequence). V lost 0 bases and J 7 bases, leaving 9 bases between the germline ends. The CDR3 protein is CAWSVGGTGYTF. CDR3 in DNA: TGTGCCTGGAGTGTAGGGGGAACTGGCTACACCTTC. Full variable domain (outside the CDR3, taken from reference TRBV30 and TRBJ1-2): SQTIHQWPATLVQPVGSPLSLECTVEGTSNPNLYWYRQAAGRGLQLLFYSVGIGQISSEVPQNLSASRPQDRQFILSSKKLLLSDSGFYLCAWSVGGTGYTFGSGTRLTVV.

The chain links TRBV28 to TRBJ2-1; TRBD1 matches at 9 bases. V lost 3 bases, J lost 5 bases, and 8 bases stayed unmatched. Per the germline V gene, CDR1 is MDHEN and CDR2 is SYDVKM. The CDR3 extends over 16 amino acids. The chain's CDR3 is CASSFPGQGIDNEQFF. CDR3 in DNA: TGTGCCAGCAGTTTCCCCGGACAGGGGATCGACAATGAGCAGTTCTTC. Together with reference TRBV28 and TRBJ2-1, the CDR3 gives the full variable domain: DVKVTQSSRYLVKRTGEKVFLECVQDMDHENMFWYRQDPGLGLRLIYFSYDVKMKEKGDIPEGYSVSREKKERFSLILESASTNQTSMYLCASSFPGQGIDNEQFFGPGTRLTVL.

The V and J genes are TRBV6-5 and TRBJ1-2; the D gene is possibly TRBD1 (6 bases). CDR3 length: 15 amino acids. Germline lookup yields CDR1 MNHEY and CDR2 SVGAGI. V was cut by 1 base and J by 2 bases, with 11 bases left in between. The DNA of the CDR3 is TGTGCCAGCAGTTACTGGGGACACTCCAACTATGGCTACACCTTC. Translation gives CASSYWGHSNYGYTF.

CDR3 amino acids: CASRPPASGRDTQYF. CDR3 DNA sequence: TGTGCCAGCAGACCCCCGGCTAGCGGGAGAGATACGCAGTATTTT. The chain combines TRBV6-4 with TRBJ2-3; 10 nucleotides match TRBD2. The V segment lost 6 bases and the J segment 5 bases; nucleotides outside the gene matches: 8. CDR1 and CDR2 (germline): MRHNA, SNTAGT. The CDR3 is 15 residues long.

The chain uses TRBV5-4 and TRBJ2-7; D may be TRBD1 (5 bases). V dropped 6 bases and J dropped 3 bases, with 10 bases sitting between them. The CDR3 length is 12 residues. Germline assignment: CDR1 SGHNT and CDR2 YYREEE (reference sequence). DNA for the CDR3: TGTGCCAGCAAACTGGGGCGCTACGAGCAGTACTTC. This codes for CASKLGRYEQYF.

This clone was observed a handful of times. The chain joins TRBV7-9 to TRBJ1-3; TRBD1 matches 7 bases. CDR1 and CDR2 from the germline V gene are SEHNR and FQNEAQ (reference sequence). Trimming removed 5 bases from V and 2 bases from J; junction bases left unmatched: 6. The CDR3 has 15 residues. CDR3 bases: TGTGCCAGCAGCACAGACAGGGTGGCTGGAAACACCATATATTTT. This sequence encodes CASSTDRVAGNTIYF.

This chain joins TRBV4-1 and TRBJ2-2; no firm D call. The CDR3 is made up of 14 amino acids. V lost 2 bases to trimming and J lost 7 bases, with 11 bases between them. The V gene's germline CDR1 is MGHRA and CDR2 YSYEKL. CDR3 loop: CASSQPDLSGELFF. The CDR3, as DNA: TGCGCCAGCAGCCAACCGGACCTGAGCGGGGAGCTGTTTTTT.

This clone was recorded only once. The CDR3 region is CASSRVGRDTEAFF. For the CDR3, the DNA is TGCGCCAGCAGCAGGGTGGGCAGAGACACTGAAGCTTTCTTT. The V and J genes are TRBV4-1 and TRBJ1-1, with unresolved D. The CDR3 loop spans 14 amino acids. CDR1 and CDR2 from the germline V gene are MGHRA and YSYEKL. Trimming shortened V by 5 bases and J by 3 bases, and 13 bases separated the two germline ends.

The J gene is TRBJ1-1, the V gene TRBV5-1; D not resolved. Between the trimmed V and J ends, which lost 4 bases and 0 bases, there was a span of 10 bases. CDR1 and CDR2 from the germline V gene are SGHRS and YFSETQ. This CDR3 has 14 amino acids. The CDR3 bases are TGCGCCAGCAGCCCTGGGATATTGAACACTGAAGCTTTCTTT. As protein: CASSPGILNTEAFF. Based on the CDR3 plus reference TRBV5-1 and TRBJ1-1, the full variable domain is KAGVTQTPRYLIKTRGQQVTLSCSPISGHRSVSWYQQTPGQGLQFLFEYFSETQRNKGNFPGRFSGRQFSNSRSEMNVSTLELGDSALYLCASSPGILNTEAFFGQGTRLTVV.

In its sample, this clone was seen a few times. The DNA for the CDR3 is TGCGCCAGCAGCTTGGTAGGGGTATACGAGCAGTACTTC. Amino acids: CASSLVGVYEQYF. The chain joins TRBV5-1 to TRBJ2-7, with D perhaps TRBD1 (5 bases). Germline-derived CDR1 and CDR2 are SGHRS and YFSETQ. Trimming pared 0 bases from V and 4 bases from J, leaving 8 bases between. CDR3 length: 13 amino acids. The variable domain in full, with the rest retrieved from reference TRBV5-1 and TRBJ2-7, is KAGVTQTPRYLIKTRGQQVTLSCSPISGHRSVSWYQQTPGQGLQFLFEYFSETQRNKGNFPGRFSGRQFSNSRSEMNVSTLELGDSALYLCASSLVGVYEQYFGPGTRLTVT.

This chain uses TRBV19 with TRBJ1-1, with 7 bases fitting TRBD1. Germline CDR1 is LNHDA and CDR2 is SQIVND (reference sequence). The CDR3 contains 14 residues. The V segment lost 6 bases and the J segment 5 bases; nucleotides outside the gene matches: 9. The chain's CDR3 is CASSLRQGGTEAFF. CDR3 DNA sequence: TGTGCCAGTAGCCTCAGACAGGGAGGGACTGAAGCTTTCTTT.

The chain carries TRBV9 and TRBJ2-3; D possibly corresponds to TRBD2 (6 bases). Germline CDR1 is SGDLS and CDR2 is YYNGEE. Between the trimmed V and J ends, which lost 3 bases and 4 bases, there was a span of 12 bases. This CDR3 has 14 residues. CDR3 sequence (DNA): TGTGCCAGCAGCGCTTCTTGGGGGGCAGATACGCAGTATTTT. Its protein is CASSASWGADTQYF.

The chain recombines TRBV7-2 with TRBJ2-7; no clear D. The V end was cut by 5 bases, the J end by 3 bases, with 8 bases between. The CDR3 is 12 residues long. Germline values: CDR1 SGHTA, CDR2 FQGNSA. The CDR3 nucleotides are TGTGCCAGCAGCCCGCTGGTCTACGAGCAGTACTTC. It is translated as CASSPLVYEQYF.

This chain's CDR3 is CASSPSAGYTDTQYF. CDR3 nucleotides: TGTGCCAGCAGCCCCTCGGCGGGGTACACAGATACGCAGTATTTT. V and J are TRBV5-4 and TRBJ2-3; TRBD2 might be the D (6 bases). Trimming pared 4 bases from V and 2 bases from J, leaving 14 bases between. Germline V gives CDR1 SGHNT, CDR2 YYREEE (reference sequence). The CDR3 sequence is 15 residues long. The whole variable domain, remainder taken from reference TRBV5-4 and TRBJ2-3, is ETGVTQSPTHLIKTRGQQVTLRCSSQSGHNTVSWYQQALGQGPQFIFQYYREEENGRGNFPPRFSGLQFPNYSSELNVNALELDDSALYLCASSPSAGYTDTQYFGPGTRLTVL.

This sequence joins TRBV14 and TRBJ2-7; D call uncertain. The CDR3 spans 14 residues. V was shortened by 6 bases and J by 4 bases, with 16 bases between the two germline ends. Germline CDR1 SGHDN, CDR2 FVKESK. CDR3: CASSSSGSLYEQYF. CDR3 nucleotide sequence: TGTGCCAGCAGTTCGTCAGGTTCCCTGTACGAGCAGTACTTC.

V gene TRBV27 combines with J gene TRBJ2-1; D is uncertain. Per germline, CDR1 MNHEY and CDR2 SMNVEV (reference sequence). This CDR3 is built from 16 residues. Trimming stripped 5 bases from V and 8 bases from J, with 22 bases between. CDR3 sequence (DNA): TGTGCCAGCAGTCTGACCCGGATTACGCCTTTCTATGAGCAGTTCTTC. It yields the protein CASSLTRITPFYEQFF.

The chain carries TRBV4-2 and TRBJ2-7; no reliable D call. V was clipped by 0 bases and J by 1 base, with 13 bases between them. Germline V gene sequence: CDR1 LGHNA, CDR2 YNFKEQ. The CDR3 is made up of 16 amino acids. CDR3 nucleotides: TGTGCCAGCAGCCAAGAAATTTCCTACGGATCCTACGAGCAGTACTTC. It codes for CASSQEISYGSYEQYF.

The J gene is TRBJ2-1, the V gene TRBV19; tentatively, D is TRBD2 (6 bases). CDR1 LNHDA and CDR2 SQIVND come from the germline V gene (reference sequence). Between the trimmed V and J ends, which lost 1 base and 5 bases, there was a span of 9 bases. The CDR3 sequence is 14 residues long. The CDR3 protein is CASSIGGINNEQFF. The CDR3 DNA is TGTGCCAGTAGTATAGGCGGGATTAACAATGAGCAGTTCTTC. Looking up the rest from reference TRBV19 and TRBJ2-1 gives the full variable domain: DGGITQSPKYLFRKEGQNVTLSCEQNLNHDAMYWYRQDPGQGLRLIYYSQIVNDFQKGDIAEGYSVSREKKESFPLTVTSAQKNPTAFYLCASSIGGINNEQFFGPGTRLTVL.

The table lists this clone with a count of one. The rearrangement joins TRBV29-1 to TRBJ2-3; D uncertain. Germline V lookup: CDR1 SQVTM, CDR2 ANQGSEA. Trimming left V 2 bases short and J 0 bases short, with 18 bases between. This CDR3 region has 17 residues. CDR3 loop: CSVELPFFLSSTDTQYF. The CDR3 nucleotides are TGCAGCGTTGAACTCCCTTTTTTCCTTAGTAGCACAGATACGCAGTATTTT.

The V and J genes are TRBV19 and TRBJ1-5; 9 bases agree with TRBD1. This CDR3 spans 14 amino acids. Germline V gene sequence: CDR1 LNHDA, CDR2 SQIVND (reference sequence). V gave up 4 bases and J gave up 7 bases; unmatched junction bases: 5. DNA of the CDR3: TGTGCCAGTAGTACCGGACAGGGGACCCAGCCCCAGCATTTT. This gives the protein CASSTGQGTQPQHF.

This CDR3 is CASSSGTGSTYEQYF. The CDR3 DNA follows: TGTGCCAGCAGCTCGGGGACAGGGAGTACCTACGAGCAGTACTTC. The genes are TRBV6-6 and TRBJ2-7, with 9 bases matching TRBD1. Per the germline V gene, CDR1 is MNHNY and CDR2 is SVGAGI (reference sequence). V gave up 6 bases and J gave up 2 bases; unmatched junction bases: 8. The CDR3 runs to 15 residues.